This entry is about one T cell receptor (beta chain). Trimming removed 0 bases at V and 2 bases at J, with 14 bases between. The CDR3 runs to 17 residues. Germline values: CDR1 WNHNN, CDR2 SYGVQD (reference sequence). These data belong to a study of blood T cell repertoires in COVID-19. For the study at large: From the United States, Italy and Spain came samples of acute and convalescent COVID-19. PBMCs, B-cell-depleted T cells, or T cells provided the cDNA or gDNA that made up the material.

In the authors' methods: Quantification of nucleated cells was approximated via reference gene primer amplification. Only in-frame clones appear in the TCRdb table, and some are missing; sequencing was by immunoSEQ multiplex PCR. V and J calls and clone size are copied from that table; D and trimming were computed from the DNA. The sample yields roughly 240,000 clones, around 87% seen once. This sequence was found in a woman aged 25 to 39 who had recovered from COVID-19. The rearrangement joins TRBV10-1 to TRBJ2-1, with D perhaps matching TRBD2 (6 bases). Sequenced material: peripheral blood. CDR3 sequence: CASSESRRRGPYNEQFF. In nucleotides, the CDR3 is TGCGCCAGCAGTGAGTCGCGAAGGCGGGGCCCCTACAATGAGCAGTTCTTC.